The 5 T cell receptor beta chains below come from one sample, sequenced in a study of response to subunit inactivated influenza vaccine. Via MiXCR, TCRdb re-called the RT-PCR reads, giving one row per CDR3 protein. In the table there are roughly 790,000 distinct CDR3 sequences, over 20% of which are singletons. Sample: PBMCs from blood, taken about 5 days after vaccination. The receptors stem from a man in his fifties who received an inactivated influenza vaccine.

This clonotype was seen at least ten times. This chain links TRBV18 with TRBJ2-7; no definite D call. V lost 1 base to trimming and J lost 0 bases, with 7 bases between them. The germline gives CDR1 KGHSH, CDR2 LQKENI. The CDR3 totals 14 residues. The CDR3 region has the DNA TGTGCCAGCTCACCACGAGTTAGCTCCTACGAGCAGTACTTC. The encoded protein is CASSPRVSSYEQYF.

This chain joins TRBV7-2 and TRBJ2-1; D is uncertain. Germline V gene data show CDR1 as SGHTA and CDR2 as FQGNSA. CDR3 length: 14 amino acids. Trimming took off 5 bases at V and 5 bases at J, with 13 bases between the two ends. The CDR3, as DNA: TGTGCCAGCAGCCTCGGGTGGCGGAACAATGAGCAGTTCTTC. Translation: CASSLGWRNNEQFF. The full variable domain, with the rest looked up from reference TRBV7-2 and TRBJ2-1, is GAGVSQSPSNKVTEKGKDVELRCDPISGHTALYWYRQSLGQGLEFLIYFQGNSAPDKSGLPSDRFSAERTGGSVSTLTIQRTQQEDSAVYLCASSLGWRNNEQFFGPGTRLTVL.

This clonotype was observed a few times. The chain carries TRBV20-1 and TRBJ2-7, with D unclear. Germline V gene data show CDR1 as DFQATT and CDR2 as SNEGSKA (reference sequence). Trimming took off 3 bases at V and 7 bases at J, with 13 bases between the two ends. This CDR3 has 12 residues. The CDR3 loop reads CSASSVPSEQYF. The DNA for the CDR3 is TGCAGTGCTAGCTCTGTACCTTCTGAGCAGTACTTC.

The DNA for the CDR3 is TGTGCCAGCAGTTTCGAACCCACCACGGAGAATGAGCAGTTCTTC. Translating it yields CASSFEPTTENEQFF. The rearrangement links TRBV12-3 or TRBV12-4 to TRBJ2-1; D not resolved. CDR3 length: 15 amino acids. Trimming left V 3 bases short and J 7 bases short, with 16 bases between.

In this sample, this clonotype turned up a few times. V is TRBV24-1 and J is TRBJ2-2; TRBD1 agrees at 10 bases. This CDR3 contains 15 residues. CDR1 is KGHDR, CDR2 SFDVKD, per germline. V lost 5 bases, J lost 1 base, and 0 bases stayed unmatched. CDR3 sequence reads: CATSGDRGNTGELFF. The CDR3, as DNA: TGTGCCACCAGTGGGGACAGGGGGAACACCGGGGAGCTGTTTTTT.